This T cell receptor (beta chain) was recovered during a study of early T cells in non-severe SARS-CoV-2 infection. Across the whole study: Sequencing input comprised bulk RNA from unsorted whole blood; chain pairing was not available.

Separate cDNA molecules each had unique molecular identifiers attached to them. Via MiXCR, TCRdb re-called the 5' RACE reads, giving one row per CDR3 protein. The table shows 60,000 to 65,000 distinct CDR3 sequences, with about 10% occurring only once. The CDR3 runs 13 residues. The V end was cut by 3 bases, the J end by 7 bases, with 9 bases between. Germline CDR1 reads KGHDR; CDR2 reads SFDVKD. Many counts were recorded for this clonotype. This receptor was identified in an adult who was a healthcare worker with PCR-confirmed SARS-CoV-2 infection or an uninfected control (not recorded which). The starting material was whole blood, obtained at baseline. The chain uses TRBV24-1 and TRBJ2-1; unclear D gene. As DNA, the CDR3 is TGTGCCACCAGTGATCCCGCAGGTAATGAGCAGTTCTTC. The encoded protein is CATSDPAGNEQFF.